These 22 T cell receptor beta chains originate from one sample sequenced in a study of blood T cell repertoires in COVID-19. Profiling relied on immunoSEQ multiplex PCR, and the TCRdb table lists in-frame clones only, not all of them. The top ten clones hold 1% of a sample with about 310,000 clones, roughly 91% of them seen once. Sequencing was carried out using peripheral blood. All receptors come from a man over 45 with active or convalescent COVID-19.

The chain links TRBV6-5 to TRBJ2-5; D is perhaps TRBD2 (5 bases). V gave up 2 bases and J gave up 9 bases, with 19 bases separating them. Germline CDR1 is MNHEY and CDR2 is SVGAGI. The CDR3 extends over 15 amino acids. DNA of the CDR3: TGTGCCAGCAGTTACCAGACTCCGGATGGGAGACCCCAGTACTTC. Translation gives CASSYQTPDGRPQYF.

The chain is built from TRBV14 and TRBJ1-4; D unresolved. The ends were cut back, 0 bases at V and 7 bases at J, with 9 bases in the middle. The germline V gene has CDR1 SGHDN and CDR2 FVKESK. This CDR3 contains 14 residues. The CDR3 region is CASSQESVTEKLFF. CDR3 bases: TGTGCCAGCAGCCAAGAATCGGTTACTGAAAAACTGTTTTTT.

The V gene is TRBV3-1 (or the pseudogene TRBV3-2), the J gene TRBJ1-3; 7 bases line up with TRBD1. CDR3 length equals 14 residues. Per the germline V gene, CDR1 is LGHDT and CDR2 is YNNKEL (reference sequence). J gave up 2 bases and V 3 bases, and 1 base lay outside the gene matches. The CDR3: CASSQGTAGNTIYF. The CDR3 DNA reads TGTGCCAGCAGCCAGGGGACAGCTGGAAACACCATATATTTT.

CDR3 in amino acids: CASSDRATNEKLFF. The CDR3 region has the DNA TGTGCCAGCAGCGACCGGGCAACTAATGAAAAACTGTTTTTT. The chain joins TRBV11-1 to TRBJ1-4; D unresolved. The CDR3 consists of 14 residues. V was clipped by 5 bases and J by 0 bases, with 7 bases between them. Germline V gives CDR1 SGHAT, CDR2 FQDESV (reference sequence).

This clone was seen a single time. This chain joins TRBV6-6 and TRBJ2-1; no clear D. The V end lost 6 bases, the J end lost 10 bases, and 7 bases lay between the germline ends. There are 10 residues in the CDR3. CDR1 is MNHNY, CDR2 SVGAGI, per germline (reference sequence). DNA of the CDR3: TGTGCCAGCAGCTTGGGCGAGCAGTTCTTC. Its protein is CASSLGEQFF.

This clone was observed a few times. The J gene is TRBJ1-1, the V gene TRBV24-1; possible D gene TRBD1, 5 bases. V lost 12 bases and J 3 bases, leaving 19 bases between the germline ends. CDR1 and CDR2 (germline): KGHDR, SFDVKD. This CDR3 has 14 amino acids. CDR3 region: CAPHPREKDTEAFF. CDR3 DNA sequence: TGTGCCCCCCACCCCAGGGAAAAGGACACTGAAGCTTTCTTT.

The CDR3 loop reads CAWCGGGPSETQYF. The CDR3 nucleotides are TGTGCCTGGTGCGGGGGGGGCCCTTCGGAGACCCAGTACTTC. The rearrangement uses TRBV30 and TRBJ2-5, with 9 bases lining up with TRBD2. The CDR3 contains 14 residues. Germline V gene lookup returns CDR1 GTSNPN and CDR2 SVGIG (reference sequence). Trimming at V came to 5 bases and at J to 5 bases, leaving 9 bases not matched to a gene.

The genes are TRBV7-9 and TRBJ1-4; the match to TRBD1 covers 7 bases. V lost 5 bases, J lost 14 bases, and 8 bases stayed unmatched. Germline-derived CDR1 and CDR2 are SEHNR and FQNEAQ (reference sequence). This CDR3 contains 12 residues. Here the CDR3 reads CASSRQGRGLFF. As DNA, the CDR3 is TGTGCCAGCAGCCGACAGGGACGGGGGCTGTTTTTT.

The V gene is TRBV6-2 or TRBV6-3, the J gene TRBJ2-7, with 8 bases identical to TRBD1. Germline lookup yields CDR1 MNHEY and CDR2 SVGEGT. V dropped 2 bases and J dropped 6; count of bases not matched to a gene: 9. The CDR3 consists of 15 residues. Written as DNA, the CDR3 is TGTGCCAGCAGTTACGGACAGGGAGTGCTTTCCGAGCAGTACTTC. It yields the protein CASSYGQGVLSEQYF.

The rearrangement uses TRBV14 and TRBJ2-2, with 10 bases matching TRBD1. Germline V gene lookup returns CDR1 SGHDN and CDR2 FVKESK. V dropped 3 bases and J dropped 4; count of bases not matched to a gene: 11. The CDR3 is 18 amino acids. CDR3 in amino acids: CASSHGRDRGFTTGELFF. The CDR3 DNA sequence: TGTGCCAGCAGCCATGGCCGGGACAGGGGATTTACCACCGGGGAGCTGTTTTTT.

This clone was counted once. The V and J genes are TRBV4-1 and TRBJ2-7; the match to TRBD2 covers 11 bases. Trimming took 1 base from V and 2 from J; bases not matched to a gene: 10. This CDR3 region has 18 residues. CDR1 and CDR2 (germline): MGHRA, YSYEKL. CDR3 protein: CASSQGTIIAGGPYEQYF. DNA of the CDR3: TGCGCCAGCAGCCAAGGCACAATAATAGCGGGGGGGCCCTACGAGCAGTACTTC.

This clone was counted once. The chain joins TRBV5-4 to TRBJ1-1; D unclear. Germline values: CDR1 SGHNT, CDR2 YYREEE (reference sequence). The ends were cut back, 0 bases at V and 3 bases at J, with 9 bases in the middle. The CDR3 is 14 amino acids. CDR3 sequence (DNA): TGTGCCAGCAGCTTGGCCAAGAGGGACACTGAAGCTTTCTTT. It translates to CASSLAKRDTEAFF. The full variable domain, with the rest looked up from reference TRBV5-4 and TRBJ1-1, is ETGVTQSPTHLIKTRGQQVTLRCSSQSGHNTVSWYQQALGQGPQFIFQYYREEENGRGNFPPRFSGLQFPNYSSELNVNALELDDSALYLCASSLAKRDTEAFFGQGTRLTVV.

This chain joins TRBV7-9 and TRBJ1-3; D is perhaps TRBD1 (5 bases). V gave up 3 bases and J gave up 2 bases, with 8 bases separating them. The CDR3 is 14 amino acids. Looked up from germline, CDR1 is SEHNR and CDR2 is FQNEAQ (reference sequence). DNA of the CDR3: TGTGCCAGCAGCTTCGCGACAGCTGGAAACACCATATATTTT. Translation: CASSFATAGNTIYF.

This clone was detected a few times. The genes are TRBV5-5 and TRBJ2-4; possibly TRBD1 for D (6 bases). Deletions cut 4 bases from V and 2 bases from J, with 16 bases between. The CDR3 loop spans 16 amino acids. Germline values: CDR1 SGHKS, CDR2 YYEKEE (reference sequence). The CDR3 loop is CASSLDRLETKNIQYF. DNA for the CDR3: TGTGCCAGCAGCCTAGACAGGCTTGAGACCAAAAACATTCAGTACTTC.

The V gene is TRBV9, the J gene TRBJ1-1; D gene ambiguous. The CDR3 has 14 residues. From germline, CDR1 is SGDLS and CDR2 YYNGEE. Trimming removed 1 base at V and 1 base at J, with 8 bases between. CDR3 bases: TGTGCCAGCAGCGTAAGAGTCCAGAACACTGAAGCTTTCTTT. Encoded protein: CASSVRVQNTEAFF.

As for this clone: The junction shows a germline mismatch at one end, possibly a read error. V is TRBV3-1 (or the pseudogene TRBV3-2) and J is TRBJ1-2; 12 nucleotides line up with TRBD1. The germline V gene encodes CDR1 LGHDT and CDR2 YNNKEL (reference sequence). The CDR3 has 13 amino acids. The CDR3 sequence is CASSQEPGQGAAF. CDR3 nucleotide sequence: TGTGCCAGCAGCCAAGAGCCGGGACAGGGGGCGGCCTTC.

The chain combines TRBV28 with TRBJ2-3, with TRBD2 identical over 10 bases. The J segment lost 3 bases and the V segment lost 6 bases, leaving 9 bases of the junction unmatched. The CDR3 totals 16 residues. Per germline, CDR1 MDHEN and CDR2 SYDVKM. CDR3 bases: TGTGCCAGCAGACCCTCTAGCGGGGGAGGGACAGATACGCAGTATTTT. Translated, it gives CASRPSSGGGTDTQYF.

This chain connects TRBV6-5 to TRBJ1-2, with 8 nucleotides matching TRBD1. Germline V gene sequence: CDR1 MNHEY, CDR2 SVGAGI. V shed 5 bases, J shed 4 bases, and the junction held 3 bases outside the gene matches. There are 13 residues in the CDR3. The CDR3, as DNA: TGTGCCAGCAGTCCGGGACAGGCCTATGGCTACACCTTC. Its protein is CASSPGQAYGYTF.

This clone was counted a single time. CDR3 residues: CASSILRATGTDTQYF. DNA of the CDR3: TGTGCCAGTAGTATTCTGCGGGCCACAGGCACAGATACGCAGTATTTT. The J gene is TRBJ2-3, the V gene TRBV19; possibly TRBD2 for D (5 bases). This CDR3 has 16 residues. Trimming removed 3 bases from V and 1 base from J, with 14 bases in between. Germline lookup yields CDR1 LNHDA and CDR2 SQIVND (reference sequence).

In its sample, this clone was seen once. The chain has TRBV7-2 and TRBJ1-2, with TRBD1 matching 7 bases. Germline V gives CDR1 SGHTA, CDR2 FQGNSA. CDR3 length: 13 amino acids. With 4 bases clipped from V and 5 bases from J, the junction kept 4 bases outside the gene matches. CDR3 nucleotide sequence: TGTGCCAGCAGCTGGGACAGAGAGTATGGCTACACCTTC. This sequence encodes CASSWDREYGYTF. The full variable domain, rest sourced from reference TRBV7-2 and TRBJ1-2, is GAGVSQSPSNKVTEKGKDVELRCDPISGHTALYWYRQSLGQGLEFLIYFQGNSAPDKSGLPSDRFSAERTGGSVSTLTIQRTQQEDSAVYLCASSWDREYGYTFGSGTRLTVV.

The chain recombines TRBV6-5 with TRBJ2-7; 11 nucleotides match TRBD1. CDR3 length: 14 residues. Trimming took 6 bases from V and 2 from J; bases not matched to a gene: 3. CDR1 MNHEY and CDR2 SVGAGI come from the germline V gene. This chain's CDR3 is CASSWTGGAYEQYF. CDR3 coding DNA: TGTGCCAGCAGCTGGACAGGGGGCGCCTACGAGCAGTACTTC.

The J gene is TRBJ1-1, the V gene TRBV28; the match to TRBD1 covers 9 bases. The junction had 7 bases not matched to a gene; V was cut back by 3 bases and J by 5 bases. Looked up from germline, CDR1 is MDHEN and CDR2 is SYDVKM. This CDR3 comprises 15 residues. CDR3 DNA sequence: TGTGCCAGCAGTTTCGGTGGGACAGGGACAACTGAAGCTTTCTTT. Translated, it gives CASSFGGTGTTEAFF.